What follows are 16 T cell receptor beta chains derived from one specimen sequenced in a study of long-term antiretroviral therapy in people with HIV. Researchers ran immunoSEQ v3.0 at survey level. Libraries were prepared by immunoSEQ multiplex PCR; TCRdb keeps only in-frame clonotypes and omits some of them. The sample gives over 14,000 clones, about three quarters of which show up once; around 21% is in the top ten. Material: unsorted PBMCs, obtained 1.3 years before starting antiretroviral therapy. The receptors derive from a man aged 40-50 years with HIV.

This clone appeared a few times. The J gene is TRBJ2-7, the V gene TRBV5-6, with D perhaps being TRBD1 or TRBD2 (5 bases each). The ends were cut back, 4 bases at V and 2 bases at J, with 16 bases in the middle. This CDR3 has 15 amino acids. CDR1 is SGHDT, CDR2 YYEEEE, per germline. In DNA form, the CDR3 reads TGTGCCAGCAGCGGCTGGGGCAGGGACGCCTACGAGCAGTACTTC. Its protein is CASSGWGRDAYEQYF.

The CDR3 loop reads CASSVAGDRVGYTF. DNA of the CDR3: TGTGCCAGCAGCGTAGCGGGTGACAGGGTCGGCTACACCTTC. The chain recombines TRBV9 with TRBJ1-2, with TRBD1 matching 7 bases. From germline, CDR1 is SGDLS and CDR2 YYNGEE. The length of the CDR3 is 14 residues. Trimming removed 0 bases from V and 8 bases from J; junction bases left unmatched: 7. The variable domain in full, completed from reference TRBV9 and TRBJ1-2, reads DSGVTQTPKHLITATGQRVTLRCSPRSGDLSVYWYQQSLDQGLQFLIQYYNGEERAKGNILERFSAQQFPDLHSELNLSSLELGDSALYFCASSVAGDRVGYTFGSGTRLTVV.

The rearrangement uses TRBV29-1 and TRBJ2-1; no firm D call. V lost 0 bases, J lost 6 bases, and 9 bases lay in between. Looked up from germline, CDR1 is SQVTM and CDR2 is ANQGSEA. The CDR3 spans 13 residues. CDR3: CSVEDGLGNEQFF. DNA of the CDR3: TGCAGCGTTGAAGATGGGTTGGGCAATGAGCAGTTCTTC.

CDR3 nucleotide sequence: TGTGCCACCAGCATGGGACTAGCGGGGGGCTTACCCACAGATACGCAGTATTTT. Translating it yields CATSMGLAGGLPTDTQYF. The chain couples TRBV15 to TRBJ2-3, with 15 nucleotides matching TRBD2. Looked up from germline, CDR1 is LNHNV and CDR2 is YYDKDF (reference sequence). This CDR3 region has 18 residues. After removal of 4 bases from V and 2 bases from J, the junction contained 7 bases not matched to a gene.

The chain is built from TRBV7-9 and TRBJ1-5; a weak D match, TRBD1 (6 bases). CDR1 and CDR2 (germline): SEHNR, FQNEAQ (reference sequence). The ends were cut back, 2 bases at V and 5 bases at J, with 10 bases in the middle. The length of the CDR3 is 14 residues. The DNA for the CDR3 is TGTGCCAGCAGCTTACAGGGGTCCGATCAGCCCCAGCATTTT. It codes for CASSLQGSDQPQHF.

J is TRBJ1-4 and V is TRBV28; tentatively, D is TRBD1 (6 bases). V shed 4 bases and J shed 7 bases, with 13 bases lying between them. The CDR3 is made up of 14 amino acids. Germline V gene data show CDR1 as MDHEN and CDR2 as SYDVKM. CDR3 loop: CASSYVQGSEKLFF. CDR3 coding DNA: TGTGCCAGCAGTTACGTACAGGGTAGTGAAAAACTGTTTTTT. The entire variable domain, with the rest obtained from reference TRBV28 and TRBJ1-4, is as follows: DVKVTQSSRYLVKRTGEKVFLECVQDMDHENMFWYRQDPGLGLRLIYFSYDVKMKEKGDIPEGYSVSREKKERFSLILESASTNQTSMYLCASSYVQGSEKLFFGSGTQLSVL.

This chain connects TRBV19 to TRBJ2-1; 12 bases are a match to TRBD2. V lost 4 bases, J lost 9 bases, and 4 bases stayed unmatched. The V gene's germline CDR1 is LNHDA and CDR2 SQIVND (reference sequence). CDR3 size: 14 residues. The CDR3 loop is CASSRTSGAIEQFF. CDR3 in DNA: TGTGCCAGTAGTAGGACTAGCGGGGCAATTGAGCAGTTCTTC.

This clone was found once. The rearrangement uses TRBV6-5 and TRBJ1-4, with D possibly TRBD1 on 5 matching bases. The CDR3 contains 15 residues. Germline loops: CDR1 MNHEY, CDR2 SVGAGI. The V end lost 0 bases, the J end lost 8 bases, and 13 bases lay between the germline ends. CDR3 loop: CASSYSGLGGEKLFF. CDR3 sequence (DNA): TGTGCCAGCAGTTACTCCGGTCTCGGGGGGGAAAAACTGTTTTTT.

This clone has just one count. The rearrangement links TRBV7-3 to TRBJ1-6, with D maybe TRBD1 (5 bases). Germline V gives CDR1 SGHTA, CDR2 FQGTGA. This CDR3 region has 14 residues. Trimming pared 2 bases from V and 9 bases from J, leaving 11 bases between. The CDR3: CASSLEGFGSPLHF. Here the CDR3 DNA reads TGTGCCAGCAGCTTAGAGGGGTTCGGTTCACCCCTCCACTTT.

This clone was recorded once. V gene TRBV4-1 combines with J gene TRBJ2-1, with D perhaps matching TRBD1 or TRBD2 (6 bases each). The CDR3 length is 15 residues. Deletions cut 0 bases from V and 3 bases from J, with 9 bases between. CDR1 is MGHRA, CDR2 YSYEKL, per germline. This CDR3 is CASSQERGDYNEQFF. CDR3 DNA: TGCGCCAGCAGCCAAGAAAGGGGGGACTACAATGAGCAGTTCTTC.

This chain links TRBV7-9 with TRBJ2-1, with D unresolved. There are 12 residues in the CDR3. V was cut by 5 bases and J by 6 bases, with 8 bases left in between. Germline V lookup: CDR1 SEHNR, CDR2 FQNEAQ (reference sequence). The CDR3: CASSGVANEQFF. The CDR3 DNA sequence: TGTGCCAGCAGCGGAGTCGCCAATGAGCAGTTCTTC.

This clone was picked up one time. The chain employs TRBV6-1 and TRBJ1-2; D is perhaps TRBD1 (5 bases). V was trimmed by 1 base and J by 4 bases, leaving 10 bases between them. Per germline, CDR1 MNHNS and CDR2 SASEGT. This CDR3 has 14 amino acids. The CDR3 sequence: CASSEGGMGYGYTF. DNA for the CDR3: TGTGCCAGCAGTGAAGGGGGGATGGGCTATGGCTACACCTTC.

The chain joins TRBV7-9 to TRBJ2-2; 7 bases line up with TRBD1. The length of the CDR3 is 15 residues. In germline, CDR1 is SEHNR, CDR2 FQNEAQ (reference sequence). V gave up 3 bases and J gave up 4 bases; unmatched junction bases: 5. The CDR3 reads CASSFPGQSTGELFF. CDR3 nucleotides: TGTGCCAGCAGCTTTCCGGGACAGAGCACCGGGGAGCTGTTTTTT.

The chain is built from TRBV27 and TRBJ2-2, with a tentative D call TRBD1 (6 bases). V was clipped by 6 bases and J by 3 bases, with 11 bases between them. This CDR3 is 14 amino acids long. Germline values: CDR1 MNHEY, CDR2 SMNVEV (reference sequence). CDR3 in amino acids: CASRRDTYTGELFF. The DNA of the CDR3 is TGTGCCAGCAGGAGGGACACATACACCGGGGAGCTGTTTTTT.

This clone was counted only a few times. The chain recombines TRBV19 with TRBJ1-5; 10 bases fit TRBD1. The CDR3 covers 16 residues. Germline trimming cut 7 bases from V and 5 bases from J; bases unmatched to any gene: 11. Germline lookup yields CDR1 LNHDA and CDR2 SQIVND (reference sequence). CDR3 in amino acids: CASTEDRGVVYQPQHF. The CDR3 DNA follows: TGTGCCAGTACAGAGGACAGGGGGGTAGTTTATCAGCCCCAGCATTTT.

The rearrangement joins TRBV2 to TRBJ2-3; D gene uncertain. Germline CDR1 SNHLY, CDR2 FYNNEI. The CDR3 contains 13 residues. Trimming took off 7 bases at V and 0 bases at J, with 8 bases between the two ends. CDR3 in DNA: TGTGCCAGCACGGTTTTTAGCACAGATACGCAGTATTTT. Protein product: CASTVFSTDTQYF.